This T cell receptor (beta chain) comes out of a study of cytomegalovirus exposure and HLA in healthy donors. Across the study: A prior study identified just under 120 million unique TCR beta sequences from roughly 180 million T cells.

Germline values: CDR1 SEHNR, CDR2 FQNEAQ (reference sequence). Trimming shortened V by 1 base and J by 1 base, and 11 bases separated the two germline ends. The CDR3 length is 15 residues. Vbeta (60) and Jbeta (13) primers were used in the PCR. Libraries were prepared by immunoSEQ multiplex PCR; TCRdb keeps only in-frame clonotypes and omits some of them. The table records 100,000 to 150,000 clones, roughly 80% of them present only once. Study-level results: In a later analysis, specific HLA alleles were associated with 15,000 to 20,000 TCR beta sequences at a 0.05 false discovery rate. Researchers reportedly found TCR beta sequences accurately predicted most subjects' HLA-A and HLA-B alleles. Researchers reported in a later analysis that a missense DCLRE1C variant was tied to TCR beta V- and J-gene trimming.

In regard to this clone: Its cognate antigen is unknown.

The sample consisted of PBMCs. The chain combines TRBV7-9 with TRBJ2-7; perhaps TRBD2 as D (6 bases). This clonotype was sampled from a woman aged 40-49 years in good health and CMV-seronegative. The CDR3 is CASSLGPGTSYEQYF. In DNA form, the CDR3 reads TGTGCCAGCAGCTTAGGACCCGGGACTTCCTACGAGCAGTACTTC. Full variable domain (rest looked up from reference TRBV7-9 and TRBJ2-7): DTGVSQNPRHKITKRGQNVTFRCDPISEHNRLYWYRQTLGQGPEFLTYFQNEAQLEKSRLLSDRFSAERPKGSFSTLEIQRTEQGDSAMYLCASSLGPGTSYEQYFGPGTRLTVT.